This TCR beta chain was captured by sequencing in a study of identical twins. Findings of the study overall: Within cord blood, abundant beta clonotypes carried fewer insertions, but memory repertoires showed no such trend. Beta out-of-frame twin sharing showed a weaker excess.

Template switching introduced a universal primer site, and the cDNA bore unique molecular identifiers. TCRdb ran MiXCR on the 5' RACE reads and lists one entry per CDR3 protein. The sample carries 1.5 million or so distinct CDR3 sequences, about 32% recorded once. Per germline, CDR1 DFQATT and CDR2 SNEGSKA (reference sequence). Between the trimmed V and J ends, which lost 8 bases and 5 bases, there was a span of 22 bases. The CDR3 is made up of 15 amino acids. On this clonotype: The antigen is unknown.

The chain uses TRBV20-1 and TRBJ2-1; weak D call: TRBD2 (6 bases). The receptor was isolated from a newborn girl in good health. Sequenced input: cord blood. The chain's CDR3 is CSPRTGTVRNNEQFF. CDR3 DNA: TGCAGTCCTCGCACCGGGACTGTTAGAAACAATGAGCAGTTCTTC.